The following is a TCR beta chain sequence with its context. Trimming cost V 5 bases and J 1 base, with 9 bases left between them. Germline loops: CDR1 SGHRS, CDR2 YFSETQ. The CDR3 consists of 14 residues. Per the original data handling: Reference gene primer amplification yielded estimated nucleated cell counts. Clones were sequenced by immunoSEQ multiplex PCR, and TCRdb holds only the in-frame ones, with some missing. Clone size and V and J calls were adopted from that table, with D and trimming inferred from the DNA. Among approximately 150,000 clones, 80% to 90% were seen once, and the ten largest hold over 1.5%. This sample is part of a study of blood T cell repertoires in COVID-19. Study summary: Some COVID-19 samples were acute and others convalescent; all came from the United States, Italy and Spain. The cDNA or gDNA used as material had been derived from T cells, B-cell-depleted T cells, or PBMCs.

V usage is TRBV5-1 and J usage is TRBJ2-2, with D possibly matching TRBD1 (5 bases). Sample: peripheral blood. This clonotype originated in a woman aged 55-69 years with acute or convalescent COVID-19. CDR3 amino acids: CASRTTENTGELFF. The DNA of the CDR3 is TGCGCCAGCAGGACGACAGAGAACACCGGGGAGCTGTTTTTT.